These T cell receptor beta chains were read from a single sample in a study of OX40 agonist ivuxolimab in advanced cancers. This table comes from immunoSEQ multiplex PCR, and its TCRdb copy is limited to in-frame clones, with some not included. The sample lists tens of thousands of clones, about 91% occurring once. The sample here was CD4+ or CD8+ T cells sorted from blood, taken in a trial of the OX40 agonist ivuxolimab. The source is an adult with an advanced solid tumor such as melanoma, head and neck, liver or kidney cancer. CDR3s include the opening cysteine and the closing phenylalanine or tryptophan. The D gene is left open where the match is weak. Size values are once, few and many counts, or a class for expanded clones, and some rows have none.

>17|once|TRBD2|TRBV28|TRBJ2-7
TGTGCCAGCAGTTCCAACGGGGCGGGAGCCGGAACCTACGAGCAGTACTTC
CASSSNGAGAGTYEQYF
>16|few|TRBD2|TRBV14|TRBJ2-2
TGTGCCAGCAGCCCGGGACTAGCGGGAGTGGTCGGGGAGCTGTTTTTT
CASSPGLAGVVGELFF
>12|-|TRBD1|TRBV7-8|TRBJ2-1
TGTGCCAGCAGCTTGACGGGACAGGGGCAGTTCTTC
CASSLTGQGQFF
>17|-|TRBD2|TRBV5-1|TRBJ2-6
TGCGCCAGCAGCTCGGGACTAGCGGGAGGTGGGGCCAACGTCCTGACTTTC
CASSSGLAGGGANVLTF
>16|-|TRBD1|TRBV19|TRBJ2-7
TGTGCCAGTAGGAATCGGGCCGGGACAGGGGTAGACGAGCAGTACTTC
CASRNRAGTGVDEQYF
>15|-|TRBD2|TRBV7-9|TRBJ2-1
TGTGCCAGCAGCTTAGTGGGACTAGCTGGCGATGAGCAGTTCTTC
CASSLVGLAGDEQFF
>14|-|TRBD1|TRBV30|TRBJ1-1
TGTGCCTGGAGTGGCCTGCGACAGGGAGCTGAAGCTTTCTTT
CAWSGLRQGAEAFF
>13|-|-|TRBV30|TRBJ1-2
TGTGCCTGGAAAACTTACCCGGGCGAAGGCTACACCTTC
CAWKTYPGEGYTF
>16|-|-|TRBV7-2|TRBJ2-7
TGTGCCAGCAGCTTAGTCGCGCGGACCTCTTCCTACGAGCAGTACTTC
CASSLVARTSSYEQYF
>14|-|-|TRBV30|TRBJ2-7
TGTGCCTGGAGTGGGTGGGGTCCGGCCTCCGAGCAGTACTTC
CAWSGWGPASEQYF
>12|-|-|TRBV10-3|TRBJ2-1
TGTGCCATCAGTGAGTCGTCGTGTGAGCAGTTCTTC
CAISESSCEQFF